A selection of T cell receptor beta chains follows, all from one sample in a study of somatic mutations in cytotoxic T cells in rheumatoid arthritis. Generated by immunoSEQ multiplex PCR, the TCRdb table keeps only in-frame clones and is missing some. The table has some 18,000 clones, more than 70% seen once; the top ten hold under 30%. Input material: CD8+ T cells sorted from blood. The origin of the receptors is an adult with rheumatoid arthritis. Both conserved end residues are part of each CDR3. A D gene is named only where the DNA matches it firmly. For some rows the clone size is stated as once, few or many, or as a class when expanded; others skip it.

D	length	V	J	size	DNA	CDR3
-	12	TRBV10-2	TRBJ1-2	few	TGCGCCAGCAGTGAGTCAATAGGTGACCACACCTTC	CASSESIGDHTF
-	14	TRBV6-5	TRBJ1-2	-	TGTGCCAGCAGTAGGGGCAGGGCGGACTATGGCTACACCTTC	CASSRGRADYGYTF
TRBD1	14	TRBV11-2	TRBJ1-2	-	TGTGCCAGCAGCTCCACAGGGGCTGGCTATGGCTACACCTTC	CASSSTGAGYGYTF
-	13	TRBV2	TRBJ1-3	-	TGTGCAGGGGAACATAGGGGAGGAAACACCATATATTTT	CAGEHRGGNTIYF
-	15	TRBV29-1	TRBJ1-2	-	TGCAGCGTTGGTAACCCCGAGGGAGCTATCTATGGCTACACCTTC	CSVGNPEGAIYGYTF
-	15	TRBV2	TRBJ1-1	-	TGTGCCAGCCTGAAGACTAGCCCTTTGAACACTGAAGCTTTCTTT	CASLKTSPLNTEAFF
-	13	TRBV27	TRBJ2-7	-	TGTGCCAGCAGTTTAGGCCAGTCCTACGAGCAGTACTTC	CASSLGQSYEQYF
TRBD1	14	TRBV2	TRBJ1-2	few	TGTGCCAGCAGTCCCGGGACAGGGAACTATGGCTACACCTTC	CASSPGTGNYGYTF
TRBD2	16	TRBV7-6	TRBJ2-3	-	TGTGCCAGCGTTGGGCGGGGGTTGATGGGGACAGATACGCAGTATTTT	CASVGRGLMGTDTQYF
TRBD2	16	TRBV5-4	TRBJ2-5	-	TGTGCCAGCAGCTCCGTGACTAGCGGGTACCAAGAGACCCAGTACTTC	CASSSVTSGYQETQYF
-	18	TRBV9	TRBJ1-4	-	TGTGCCAGCAGCGTAGGTAGGGTTGACTCGTCAACTAATGAAAAACTGTTTTTT	CASSVGRVDSSTNEKLFF
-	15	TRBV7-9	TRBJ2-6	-	TGTGCCAGCAGCTTTAACCAGGAAGGGGCCAACGTCCTGACTTTC	CASSFNQEGANVLTF
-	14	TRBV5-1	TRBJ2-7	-	TGCGCCAGCAGCTTGGTTGGCAGCTCCTACGAGCAGTACTTC	CASSLVGSSYEQYF
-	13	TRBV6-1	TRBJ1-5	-	TGCGCCAGCAGTGAACTGGGGGATCAGCCCCAGCATTTT	CASSELGDQPQHF
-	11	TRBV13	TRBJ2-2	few	TGTGCCAGCAGCTTATCCGGGGAGCTGTTTTTT	CASSLSGELFF
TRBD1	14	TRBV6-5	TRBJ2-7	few	TGTGCCAGCAGTGGCGCCGGACAGGGGTTCGAGCAGTACTTC	CASSGAGQGFEQYF
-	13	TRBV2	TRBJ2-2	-	TGTGCCAGCTTGGGGGGCGACACCGGGGAGCTGTTTTTT	CASLGGDTGELFF
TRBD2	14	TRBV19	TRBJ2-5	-	TGTGCCAGTAGGGCTAGCGGGTACCAAGAGACCCAGTACTTC	CASRASGYQETQYF
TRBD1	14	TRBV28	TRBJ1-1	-	TGTGCCAGCAGTTTGACAGGGTGGTCGGCTGAAGCTTTCTTT	CASSLTGWSAEAFF
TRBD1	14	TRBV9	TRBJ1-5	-	TGTGCCAGCAGCCCGGGACAGAGCAATCAGCCCCAGCATTTT	CASSPGQSNQPQHF
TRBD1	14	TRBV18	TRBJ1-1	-	TGTGCCAGCTCCGCCGACAGGGGGCTTACTGAAGCTTTCTTT	CASSADRGLTEAFF
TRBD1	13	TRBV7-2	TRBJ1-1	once	TGTGCCAGCAGCTTGACAGGGGGCGATGAAGCTTTCTTT	CASSLTGGDEAFF
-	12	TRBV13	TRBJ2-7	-	TGTGCCAGCAGCTTAGAGACCTACGAGCAGTACTTC	CASSLETYEQYF
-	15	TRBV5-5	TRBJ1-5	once	TGTGCCAGCAGCTTGCTGCCAGGGAGGTATCAGCCCCAGCATTTT	CASSLLPGRYQPQHF
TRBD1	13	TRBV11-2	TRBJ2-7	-	TGTGCCAGCAGCTTGGGACAGAGCTACGAGCAGTACTTC	CASSLGQSYEQYF
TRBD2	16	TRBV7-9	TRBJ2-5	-	TGTGCCAGCAGCGCTATTGTAGCGGGGGGGCGGGAGACCCAGTACTTC	CASSAIVAGGRETQYF
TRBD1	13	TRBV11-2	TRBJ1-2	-	TGTGCCAGCAGTCAGGGGGCGCGGTATGGCTACACCTTC	CASSQGARYGYTF
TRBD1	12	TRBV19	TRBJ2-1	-	TGTGCCAGTAGCCACCCGGGACAGGATAAGTTCTTC	CASSHPGQDKFF
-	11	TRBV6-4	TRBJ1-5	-	TGTGCCAGCAGTGGATGGCGGCCCCAGCATTTT	CASSGWRPQHF
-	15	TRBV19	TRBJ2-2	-	TGTGCCAGTAGTATGTCAGCGGCGAACACCGGGGAGCTGTTTTTT	CASSMSAANTGELFF
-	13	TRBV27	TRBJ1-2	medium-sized	TGTGCCAGCCGGCGGCCCGGGGACCGTGGCTACACCTTC	CASRRPGDRGYTF
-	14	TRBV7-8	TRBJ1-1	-	TGTGCCAGCGGACTGAGGACCATGAACACTGAAGCTTTCTTT	CASGLRTMNTEAFF
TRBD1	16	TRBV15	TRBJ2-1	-	TGTGCCACCAGCAGAGGGGACAGTGCTATCTACAATGAGCAGTTCTTC	CATSRGDSAIYNEQFF
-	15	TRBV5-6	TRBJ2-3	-	TGTGCCAGCAGCTTGGTACGTTCTACCACAGATACGCAGTATTTT	CASSLVRSTTDTQYF
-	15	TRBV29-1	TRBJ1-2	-	TGCAGCGTTGAATGTTTCGCCGCTCTAGGCTATGGCTACACCTTC	CSVECFAALGYGYTF
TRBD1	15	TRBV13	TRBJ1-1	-	TGTGCCAGCAGCGCTCCGGACAGGGTGAACACTGAAGCTTTCTTT	CASSAPDRVNTEAFF
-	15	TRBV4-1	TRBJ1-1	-	TGCGCCAGCAGCCAATCGCCTCTCCAGAACACTGAAGCTTTCTTT	CASSQSPLQNTEAFF
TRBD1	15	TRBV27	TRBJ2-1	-	TGTGCCAGCAGTTTCGGGACAGGGGGGAGCAATGAGCAGTTCTTC	CASSFGTGGSNEQFF
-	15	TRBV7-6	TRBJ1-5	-	TGTGCCAGCAGCTTGAGTTCAGGTTTCAATCAGCCCCAGCATTTT	CASSLSSGFNQPQHF
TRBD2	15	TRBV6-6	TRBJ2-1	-	TGTGCCACGACACCGGGACTAGCAGTTGACAATGAGCAGTTCTTC	CATTPGLAVDNEQFF
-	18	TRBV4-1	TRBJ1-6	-	TGCGCCAGCAGCCAGAAGAGCCCCGAAGGGTTTGGAAGGTCACCCCTCCACTTT	CASSQKSPEGFGRSPLHF